One sample yielded the 8 T cell receptor beta chains listed below, sequenced in a study of CD8+ T cells in alopecia areata. Indicated treatment: oral pan-JAK inhibitor, 5-10 mg twice daily. cDNA reverse transcribed from extracted RNA served as the sequencing template. Sequencing was performed with immunoSEQ multiplex PCR; in TCRdb, only in-frame clones are kept and a portion is missing. The data contain about 190,000 clones, around 56% of them singletons. The material sequenced was CD4+ T cells sorted from blood, taken at week 4, from a patient treated with tofacitinib. These receptors were obtained from a human donor with alopecia areata.

The gene calls are TRBV27 and TRBJ2-7; D is unresolved. The length of the CDR3 is 13 residues. Trimming removed 0 bases from V and 4 bases from J, with 7 bases in between. The germline gives CDR1 MNHEY, CDR2 SMNVEV (reference sequence). CDR3 sequence (DNA): TGTGCCAGCAGTTTATCGTTTGAATACGAGCAGTACTTC. Encoded protein: CASSLSFEYEQYF.

Comments on this clone: Relative to the germline gene, one junction end is altered; a read error may explain this. The genes are TRBV11-3 and TRBJ1-1, with TRBD1 matching over 7 bases. Per the germline V gene, CDR1 is SGHNT and CDR2 is YENEEA. The CDR3 has 15 amino acids. The CDR3 sequence: CASSSAGTANTEAFF. CDR3 nucleotide sequence: TGCGCCAGCAGCTCCGCCGGGACAGCCAACACTGAAGCTTTCTTT.

CDR3 in DNA: TGTGCCAGCAGCCCCCAGGGGAGACGTTTGGATGGCTACACCTTC. Amino acids: CASSPQGRRLDGYTF. The chain recombines TRBV6-6 with TRBJ1-2; tentative D call: TRBD1 (6 bases). Germline loops: CDR1 MNHNY, CDR2 SVGAGI (reference sequence). Trimming took 6 bases from V and 6 from J, leaving 20 bases between them. The CDR3 sequence is 15 residues long.

The CDR3 here is CASTRDLVDTTQYF. The CDR3 region has the DNA TGTGCCAGCACCCGGGACTTGGTGGATACTACCCAGTACTTC. V is TRBV6-6 and J is TRBJ2-5; a weak D match, TRBD2 (6 bases). The CDR3 spans 14 residues. V dropped 7 bases and J dropped 8 bases, with 20 bases sitting between them. Germline CDR1 reads MNHNY; CDR2 reads SVGAGI (reference sequence).

The chain employs TRBV25-1 and TRBJ2-1, with 11 bases fitting TRBD2. V lost 1 base and J lost 10; bases outside the gene matches: 6. The germline V gene has CDR1 MGHDK and CDR2 SYGVNS. CDR3 size: 15 residues. CDR3 region: CASSELAGGPGEQFF. The DNA of the CDR3 is TGTGCCAGCAGTGAATTAGCGGGAGGGCCAGGGGAGCAGTTCTTC.

The chain employs TRBV2 and TRBJ2-1; 8 bases agree with TRBD2. This CDR3 has 14 amino acids. Trimming took 6 bases from V and 8 from J; bases not matched to a gene: 9. Per germline, CDR1 SNHLY and CDR2 FYNNEI. The DNA for the CDR3 is TGTGCCAGCAGGGGGAGCGGGAGTTGGGATGAGCAGTTCTTC. Protein: CASRGSGSWDEQFF.

This clone was counted only a few times. The chain carries TRBV19 and TRBJ2-7; a weak D match, TRBD1 (5 bases). Germline V gene sequence: CDR1 LNHDA, CDR2 SQIVND (reference sequence). The V end lost 5 bases, the J end lost 4 bases, and 15 bases lay between the germline ends. The CDR3 runs 14 residues. The CDR3 region is CASSPAPQGYEQYF. The CDR3 region has the DNA TGTGCCAGTAGTCCGGCACCCCAGGGTTACGAGCAGTACTTC.

CDR3 in amino acids: CSVAAGVNTEAFF. CDR3 coding DNA: TGCAGCGTAGCTGCAGGGGTAAACACTGAAGCTTTCTTT. The rearrangement joins TRBV29-1 to TRBJ1-1, with a weak D call TRBD1 (6 bases). V lost 6 bases and J 2 bases, leaving 13 bases between the germline ends. Germline V CDR1 and CDR2: SQVTM, ANQGSEA. The CDR3 runs 13 residues.